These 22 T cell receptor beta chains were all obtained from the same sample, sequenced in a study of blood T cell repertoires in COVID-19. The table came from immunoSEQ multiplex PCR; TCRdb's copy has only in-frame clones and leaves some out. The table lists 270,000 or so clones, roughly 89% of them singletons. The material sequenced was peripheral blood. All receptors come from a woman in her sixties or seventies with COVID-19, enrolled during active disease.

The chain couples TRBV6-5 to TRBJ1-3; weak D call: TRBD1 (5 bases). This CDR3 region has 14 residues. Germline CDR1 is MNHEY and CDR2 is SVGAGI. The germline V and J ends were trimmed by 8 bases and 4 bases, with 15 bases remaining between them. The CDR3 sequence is CASVREGGGNTIYF. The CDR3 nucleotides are TGTGCCAGCGTCAGGGAGGGTGGAGGAAACACCATATATTTT.

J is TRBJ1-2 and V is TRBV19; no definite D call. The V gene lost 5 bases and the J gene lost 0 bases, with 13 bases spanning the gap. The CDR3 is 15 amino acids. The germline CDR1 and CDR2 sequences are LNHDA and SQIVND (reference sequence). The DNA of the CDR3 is TGTGCCAGTAGTGTTGGCAGGCCCTCTAACTATGGCTACACCTTC. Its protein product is CASSVGRPSNYGYTF.

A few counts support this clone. Here the CDR3 DNA reads TGTGCCAGCTCAATGGACAGGATGGGTCTAGATACGCAGTATTTT. This translates into CASSMDRMGLDTQYF. The rearrangement joins TRBV18 to TRBJ2-3, with 7 bases fitting TRBD1. This CDR3 contains 15 residues. The germline V gene encodes CDR1 KGHSH and CDR2 LQKENI. V dropped 5 bases and J dropped 5; count of bases not matched to a gene: 10.

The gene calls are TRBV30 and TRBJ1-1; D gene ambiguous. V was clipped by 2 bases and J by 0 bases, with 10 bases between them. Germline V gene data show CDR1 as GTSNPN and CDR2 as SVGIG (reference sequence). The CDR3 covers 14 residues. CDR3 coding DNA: TGTGCCTGGAGTACAACACGAATGAACACTGAAGCTTTCTTT. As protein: CAWSTTRMNTEAFF.

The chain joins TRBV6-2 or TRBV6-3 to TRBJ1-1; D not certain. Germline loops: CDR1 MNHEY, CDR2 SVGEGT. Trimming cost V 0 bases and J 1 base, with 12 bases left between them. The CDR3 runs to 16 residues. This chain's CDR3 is CASSYSTTRGNTEAFF. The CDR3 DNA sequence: TGTGCCAGCAGTTACTCGACAACGCGGGGGAACACTGAAGCTTTCTTT.

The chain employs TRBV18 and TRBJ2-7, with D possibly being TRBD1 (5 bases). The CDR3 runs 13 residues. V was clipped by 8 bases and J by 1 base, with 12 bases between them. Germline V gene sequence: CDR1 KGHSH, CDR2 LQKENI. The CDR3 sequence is CASLPSGSYEQYF. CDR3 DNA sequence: TGTGCCAGCCTGCCGTCAGGGTCCTACGAGCAGTACTTC.

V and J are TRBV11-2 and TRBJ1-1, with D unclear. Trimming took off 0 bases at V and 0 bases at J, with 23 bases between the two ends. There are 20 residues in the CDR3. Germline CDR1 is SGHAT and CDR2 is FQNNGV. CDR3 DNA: TGTGCCAGCAGCTTAGAAGGAATTCAAGATCGGGTTACCATGAACACTGAAGCTTTCTTT. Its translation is CASSLEGIQDRVTMNTEAFF.

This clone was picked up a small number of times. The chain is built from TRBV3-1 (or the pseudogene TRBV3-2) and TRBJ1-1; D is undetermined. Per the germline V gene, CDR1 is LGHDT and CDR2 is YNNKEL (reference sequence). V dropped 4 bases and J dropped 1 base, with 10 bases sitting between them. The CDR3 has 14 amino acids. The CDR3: CASSPRLANTEAFF. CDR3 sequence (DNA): TGTGCCAGCAGCCCTCGTCTGGCGAACACTGAAGCTTTCTTT.

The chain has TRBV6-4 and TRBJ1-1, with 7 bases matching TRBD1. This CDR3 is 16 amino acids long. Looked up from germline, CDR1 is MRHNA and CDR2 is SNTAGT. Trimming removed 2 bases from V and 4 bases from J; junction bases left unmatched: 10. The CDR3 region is CASSDKRGLRGTEAFF. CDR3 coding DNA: TGTGCCAGCAGTGACAAGAGGGGGCTGAGGGGCACTGAAGCTTTCTTT.

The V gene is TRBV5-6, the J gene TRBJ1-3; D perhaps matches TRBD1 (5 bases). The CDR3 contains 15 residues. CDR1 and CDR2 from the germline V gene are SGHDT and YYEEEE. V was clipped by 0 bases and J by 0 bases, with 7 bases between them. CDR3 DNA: TGTGCCAGCAGCTTGGGACAGTCCTCTGGAAACACCATATATTTT. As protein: CASSLGQSSGNTIYF.

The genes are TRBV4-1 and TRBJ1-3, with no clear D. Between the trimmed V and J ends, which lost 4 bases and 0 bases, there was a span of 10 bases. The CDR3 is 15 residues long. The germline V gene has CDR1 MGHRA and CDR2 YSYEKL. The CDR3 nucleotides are TGCGCCAGCAGCCCCGACACCTACTCTGGAAACACCATATATTTT. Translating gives CASSPDTYSGNTIYF.

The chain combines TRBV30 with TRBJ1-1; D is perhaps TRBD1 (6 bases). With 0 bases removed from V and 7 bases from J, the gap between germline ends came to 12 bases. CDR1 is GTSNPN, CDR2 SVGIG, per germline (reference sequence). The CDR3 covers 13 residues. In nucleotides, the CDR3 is TGTGCCTGGAGTGTCCCGGGACATCGTGAAGCTTTCTTT. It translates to CAWSVPGHREAFF.

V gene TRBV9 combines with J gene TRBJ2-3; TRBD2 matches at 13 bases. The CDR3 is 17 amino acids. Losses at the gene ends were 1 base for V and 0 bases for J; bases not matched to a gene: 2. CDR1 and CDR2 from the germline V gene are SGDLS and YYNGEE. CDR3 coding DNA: TGTGCCAGCAGCGTAACTAGCGGGGGGGCAAGCACAGATACGCAGTATTTT. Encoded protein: CASSVTSGGASTDTQYF.

This CDR3 reads CASSPPGQSTDTQYF. The CDR3 DNA reads as TGTGCCAGCAGCCCCCCAGGCCAGAGCACAGATACGCAGTATTTT. The chain employs TRBV5-6 and TRBJ2-3, with D unclear. V was trimmed by 4 bases and J by 0 bases, leaving 12 bases between them. Germline CDR1 SGHDT, CDR2 YYEEEE. This CDR3 is built from 15 residues.

The DNA of the CDR3 is TGTGCCAGCAGCCTCAGCTGGGACAGGTCAGCCTACAATGAGCAGTTCTTC. This encodes CASSLSWDRSAYNEQFF. V gene TRBV11-2 combines with J gene TRBJ2-1; 8 bases map to TRBD1. V trimming: 5 bases; J trimming: 2 bases; junction bases outside the gene matches: 11. Germline-derived CDR1 and CDR2 are SGHAT and FQNNGV. The CDR3 consists of 17 residues.

CDR3 residues: CASTRATGGNQPQHF. The CDR3 coding sequence is TGCGCCAGCACCCGAGCAACAGGGGGCAATCAGCCCCAGCATTTT. This chain connects TRBV4-1 to TRBJ1-5; 7 nucleotides agree with TRBD1. CDR1 and CDR2 from the germline V gene are MGHRA and YSYEKL. This CDR3 contains 15 residues. V shed 7 bases, J shed 2 bases, and the junction held 8 bases outside the gene matches.

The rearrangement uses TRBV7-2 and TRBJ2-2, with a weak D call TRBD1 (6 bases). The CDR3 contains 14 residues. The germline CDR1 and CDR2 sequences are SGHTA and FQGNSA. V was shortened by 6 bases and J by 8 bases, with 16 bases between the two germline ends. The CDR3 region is CASRNTGLGGELFF. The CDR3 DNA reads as TGTGCCAGCAGGAATACAGGGCTGGGTGGGGAGCTGTTTTTT.

The CDR3 DNA sequence: TGTGCCAGCAGCTTAAGCGGGGGGGCCCAGTCAGATACGCAGTATTTT. It encodes CASSLSGGAQSDTQYF. The chain links TRBV7-2 to TRBJ2-3, with 10 bases matching TRBD2. This CDR3 is built from 16 residues. CDR1 and CDR2 (germline): SGHTA, FQGNSA. V shed 2 bases and J 4 bases; nucleotides not matched to a gene: 6.

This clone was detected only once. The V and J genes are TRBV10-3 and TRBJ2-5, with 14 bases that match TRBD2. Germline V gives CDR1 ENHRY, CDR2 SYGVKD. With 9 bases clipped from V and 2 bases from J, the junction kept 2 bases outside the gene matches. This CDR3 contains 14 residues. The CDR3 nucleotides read TGTGCCATAGGACTAGCGGGGGGTCAAGAGACCCAGTACTTC. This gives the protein CAIGLAGGQETQYF.

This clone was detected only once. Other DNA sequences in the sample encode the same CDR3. The CDR3 sequence is CASSLVQGDYGYTF. The DNA for the CDR3 is TGTGCCAGCAGCTTGGTACAGGGGGACTATGGCTACACCTTC. This chain uses TRBV5-4 with TRBJ1-2, with 8 bases that match TRBD1. The length of the CDR3 is 14 residues. Per germline, CDR1 SGHNT and CDR2 YYREEE (reference sequence). The junction had 1 base not matched to a gene; V was cut back by 0 bases and J by 3 bases. The full variable domain, rest sourced from reference TRBV5-4 and TRBJ1-2, is ETGVTQSPTHLIKTRGQQVTLRCSSQSGHNTVSWYQQALGQGPQFIFQYYREEENGRGNFPPRFSGLQFPNYSSELNVNALELDDSALYLCASSLVQGDYGYTFGSGTRLTVV.

The CDR3 DNA reads TGTGCCAGCAGTTTAACGCCAGGGAGGACTTTCTTT. Protein: CASSLTPGRTFF. J is TRBJ1-1 and V is TRBV12-3 or TRBV12-4, with a possible D match to TRBD1 (5 bases). This CDR3 spans 12 amino acids. V lost 2 bases and J lost 12, with 13 bases in between.

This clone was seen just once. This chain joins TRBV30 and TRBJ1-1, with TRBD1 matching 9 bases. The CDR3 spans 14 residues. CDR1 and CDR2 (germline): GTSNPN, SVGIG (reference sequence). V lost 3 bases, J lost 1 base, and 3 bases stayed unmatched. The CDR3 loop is CAWSSGQGNTEAFF. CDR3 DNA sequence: TGTGCCTGGAGCTCGGGACAGGGGAACACTGAAGCTTTCTTT.